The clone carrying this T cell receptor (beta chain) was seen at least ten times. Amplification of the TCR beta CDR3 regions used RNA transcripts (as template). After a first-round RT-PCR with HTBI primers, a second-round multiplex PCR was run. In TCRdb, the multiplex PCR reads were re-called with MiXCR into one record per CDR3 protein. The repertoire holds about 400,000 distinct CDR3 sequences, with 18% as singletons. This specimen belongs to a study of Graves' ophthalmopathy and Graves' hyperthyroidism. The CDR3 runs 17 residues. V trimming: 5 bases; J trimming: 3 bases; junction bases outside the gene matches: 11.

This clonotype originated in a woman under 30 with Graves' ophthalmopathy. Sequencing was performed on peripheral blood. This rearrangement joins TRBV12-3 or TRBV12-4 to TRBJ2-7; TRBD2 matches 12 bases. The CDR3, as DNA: TGTGCCAGCAGTGAAGGAACTAGCGGGGGGATCGACTACGAGCAGTACTTC. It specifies CASSEGTSGGIDYEQYF.